A single sample gave rise to the 10 T cell receptor beta chains below, sequenced in a study of technical replicates of blood from a handful of donors. The table came from immunoSEQ multiplex PCR; TCRdb's copy has only in-frame clones and leaves some out. The data contain 58,000 or so clones, approximately 84% of them singletons. The sample taken for sequencing was PBMCs. All receptors come from a human donor in good health. Some clones in this sample may be carry-over from other donors' samples.

The J gene is TRBJ2-3, the V gene TRBV20-1; D not certain. The CDR3 sequence is 11 residues long. Germline V gives CDR1 DFQATT, CDR2 SNEGSKA (reference sequence). In DNA form, the CDR3 reads TGCAGCGTGTCGGGCACAGATACGCAGTATTTT. This translates into CSVSGTDTQYF.

The rearrangement joins TRBV9 to TRBJ2-7, with D perhaps TRBD2 (5 bases). Germline lookup yields CDR1 SGDLS and CDR2 YYNGEE. V was trimmed by 2 bases and J by 7 bases, leaving 10 bases between them. The CDR3 is made up of 12 amino acids. Here the CDR3 DNA reads TGTGCCAGCAGCGTGGGCCGAGGGGAGCAGTACTTC. Translation gives CASSVGRGEQYF.

The gene calls are TRBV7-9 and TRBJ2-7, with TRBD1 matching 7 bases. Germline loops: CDR1 SEHNR, CDR2 FQNEAQ (reference sequence). The CDR3 runs 13 residues. J was trimmed by 4 bases and V by 5 bases; bases with no gene match: 5. This CDR3 reads CASSNRGIYEQYF. CDR3 sequence (DNA): TGTGCCAGCAGCAACAGGGGTATTTACGAGCAGTACTTC.

The chain links TRBV4-2 to TRBJ2-3, with D possibly TRBD2 on 6 matching bases. Germline-derived CDR1 and CDR2 are LGHNA and YNFKEQ. The V end was cut by 4 bases, the J end by 6 bases, with 23 bases between. The CDR3 is made up of 17 amino acids. CDR3 DNA: TGTGCCAGCAGCCCCACCTATAGCGGAGGTTCGGTGGATACGCAGTATTTT. It is translated as CASSPTYSGGSVDTQYF.

The chain recombines TRBV10-2 with TRBJ1-1; D remains unclear. Trimming shortened V by 6 bases and J by 0 bases, and 11 bases separated the two germline ends. CDR1 and CDR2 (germline): WSHSY, SAAADI. The CDR3 totals 14 residues. The CDR3 region is CASRAGAMNTEAFF. In nucleotides, the CDR3 is TGCGCCAGCAGGGCCGGAGCCATGAACACTGAAGCTTTCTTT.

This chain connects TRBV4-3 to TRBJ2-3; 10 bases map to TRBD2. In germline, CDR1 is LGHNA, CDR2 YSLEER. V was pared by 5 bases and J by 4 bases, with 6 bases of the junction left unmatched. This CDR3 contains 15 residues. The CDR3 DNA is TGCGCCAGCAGCACCCGGACTAGCGGAGCAGATACGCAGTATTTT. Protein: CASSTRTSGADTQYF.

The count of this clone is one. The genes are TRBV7-6 and TRBJ2-2; TRBD1 aligns across 7 bases. The J segment lost 4 bases and the V segment lost 5 bases, leaving 7 bases of the junction unmatched. CDR3 size: 15 residues. The germline V gene has CDR1 SGHVS and CDR2 FNYEAQ. The DNA of the CDR3 is TGTGCCAGCAGCCCAACAGGGGTGGGCACCGGGGAGCTGTTTTTT. It is translated as CASSPTGVGTGELFF.

This sequence joins TRBV7-2 and TRBJ1-1; 7 bases match TRBD1. Germline V gene data show CDR1 as SGHTA and CDR2 as FQGNSA. The CDR3 loop spans 15 amino acids. V lost 5 bases, J lost 2 bases, and 8 bases stayed unmatched. CDR3 coding DNA: TGTGCCAGCAGCGTACACAGGGGAACAAACACTGAAGCTTTCTTT. Translating gives CASSVHRGTNTEAFF.

The CDR3 nucleotides read TGTGCCAGCTCACTGGGGAGTCGGGAGACCCAGTACTTC. It yields the protein CASSLGSRETQYF. The gene calls are TRBV18 and TRBJ2-5; D possibly corresponds to TRBD2 (5 bases). The CDR3 has 13 amino acids. CDR1 and CDR2 (germline): KGHSH, LQKENI. The V end lost 4 bases, the J end lost 5 bases, and 11 bases lay between the germline ends.

The J gene is TRBJ1-2, the V gene TRBV7-2; TRBD1 aligns across 7 bases. There are 15 residues in the CDR3. The V segment lost 1 base and the J segment 5 bases; nucleotides outside the gene matches: 7. Germline CDR1 and CDR2: SGHTA and FQGNSA. Here the CDR3 reads CASSLGPTGTYGYTF. CDR3 DNA: TGTGCCAGCAGCTTAGGTCCGACAGGGACATATGGCTACACCTTC. The whole variable domain, remainder taken from reference TRBV7-2 and TRBJ1-2, is GAGVSQSPSNKVTEKGKDVELRCDPISGHTALYWYRQSLGQGLEFLIYFQGNSAPDKSGLPSDRFSAERTGGSVSTLTIQRTQQEDSAVYLCASSLGPTGTYGYTFGSGTRLTVV.